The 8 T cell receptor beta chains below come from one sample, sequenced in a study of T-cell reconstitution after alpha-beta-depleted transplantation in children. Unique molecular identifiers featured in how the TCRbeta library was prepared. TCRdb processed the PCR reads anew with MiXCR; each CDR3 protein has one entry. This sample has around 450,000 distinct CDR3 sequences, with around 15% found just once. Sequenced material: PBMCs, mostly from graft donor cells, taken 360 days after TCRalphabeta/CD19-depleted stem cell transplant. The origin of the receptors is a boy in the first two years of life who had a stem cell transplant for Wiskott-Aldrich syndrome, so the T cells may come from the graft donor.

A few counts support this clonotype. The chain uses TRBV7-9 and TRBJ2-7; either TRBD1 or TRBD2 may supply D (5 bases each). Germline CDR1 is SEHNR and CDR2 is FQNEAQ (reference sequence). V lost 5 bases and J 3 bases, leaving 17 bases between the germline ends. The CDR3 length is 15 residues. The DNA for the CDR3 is TGTGCCAGCAGCCCGGGGCGAAAGGGGATCTACGAGCAGTACTTC. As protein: CASSPGRKGIYEQYF.

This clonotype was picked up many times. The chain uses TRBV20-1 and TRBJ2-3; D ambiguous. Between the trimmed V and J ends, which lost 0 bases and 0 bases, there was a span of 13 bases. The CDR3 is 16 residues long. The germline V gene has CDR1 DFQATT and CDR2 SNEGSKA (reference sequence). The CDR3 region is CSARDRRAHSTDTQYF. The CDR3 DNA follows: TGCAGTGCTAGAGATCGGCGAGCCCATAGCACAGATACGCAGTATTTT.

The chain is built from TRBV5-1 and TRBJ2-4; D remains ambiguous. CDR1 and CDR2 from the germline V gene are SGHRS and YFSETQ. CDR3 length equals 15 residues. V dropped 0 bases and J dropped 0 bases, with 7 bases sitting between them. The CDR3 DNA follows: TGCGCCAGCAGCTTGGCCGAGGCAGCCAAAAACATTCAGTACTTC. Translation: CASSLAEAAKNIQYF.

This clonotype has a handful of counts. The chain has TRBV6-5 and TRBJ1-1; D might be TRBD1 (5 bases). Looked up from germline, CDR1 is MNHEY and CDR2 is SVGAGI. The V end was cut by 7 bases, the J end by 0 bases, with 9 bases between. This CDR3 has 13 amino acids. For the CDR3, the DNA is TGTGCCAGCACCAGCAGGGTGAACACTGAAGCTTTCTTT. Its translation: CASTSRVNTEAFF.

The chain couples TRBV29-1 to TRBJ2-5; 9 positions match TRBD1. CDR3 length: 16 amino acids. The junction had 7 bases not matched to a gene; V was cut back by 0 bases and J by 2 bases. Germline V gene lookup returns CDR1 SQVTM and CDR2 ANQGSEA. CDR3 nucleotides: TGCAGCGTTGAAGACCAGGACAGGGGACCGCAAGAGACCCAGTACTTC. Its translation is CSVEDQDRGPQETQYF.

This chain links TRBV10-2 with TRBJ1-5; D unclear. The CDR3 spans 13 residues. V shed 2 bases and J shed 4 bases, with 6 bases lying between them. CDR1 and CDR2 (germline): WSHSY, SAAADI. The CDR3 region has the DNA TGCGCCAGCAGTGAGACGGGGAATCAGCCCCAGCATTTT. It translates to CASSETGNQPQHF.

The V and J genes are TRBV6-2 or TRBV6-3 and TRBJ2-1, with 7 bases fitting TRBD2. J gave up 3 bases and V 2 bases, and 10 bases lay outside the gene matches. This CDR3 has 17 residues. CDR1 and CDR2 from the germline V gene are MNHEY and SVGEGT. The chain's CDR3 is CASSYGPGRGSYNEQFF. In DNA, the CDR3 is TGTGCCAGCAGTTACGGCCCCGGGCGGGGGAGCTACAATGAGCAGTTCTTC.

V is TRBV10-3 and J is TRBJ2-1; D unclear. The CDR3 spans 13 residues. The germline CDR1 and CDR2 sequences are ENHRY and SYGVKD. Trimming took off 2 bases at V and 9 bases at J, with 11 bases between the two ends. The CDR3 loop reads CAISEIFILEQFF. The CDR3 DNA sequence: TGTGCCATCAGTGAGATCTTTATCCTTGAGCAGTTCTTC.